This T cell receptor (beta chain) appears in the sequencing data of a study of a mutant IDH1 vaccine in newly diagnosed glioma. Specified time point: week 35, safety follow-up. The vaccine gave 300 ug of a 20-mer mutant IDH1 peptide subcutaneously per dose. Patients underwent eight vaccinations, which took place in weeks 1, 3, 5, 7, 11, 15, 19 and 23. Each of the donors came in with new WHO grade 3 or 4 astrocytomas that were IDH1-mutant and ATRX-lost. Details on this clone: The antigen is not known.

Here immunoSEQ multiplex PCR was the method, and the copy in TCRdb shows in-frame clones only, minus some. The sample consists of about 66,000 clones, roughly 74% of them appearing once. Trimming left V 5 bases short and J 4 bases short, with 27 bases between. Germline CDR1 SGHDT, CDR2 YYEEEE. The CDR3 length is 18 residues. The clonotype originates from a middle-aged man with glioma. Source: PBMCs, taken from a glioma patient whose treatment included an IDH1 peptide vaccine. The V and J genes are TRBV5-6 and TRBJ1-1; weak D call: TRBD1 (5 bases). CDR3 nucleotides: TGTGCCAGCAGTACTTGGGGGGACTTTGGGGGATTAGGCACTGAAGCTTTCTTT. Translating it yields CASSTWGDFGGLGTEAFF.